Presented here are 23 T cell receptor beta chains from one specimen sequenced in a study of CD8 T cells in Susac syndrome. An amount of RNA that ranged from about 0.45 to 1 ug was reverse transcribed with random hexamers. TCRdb analysed the immunoSEQ multiplex PCR reads with MiXCR anew, one entry per CDR3 protein. The sample comprises approximately 100,000 distinct CDR3 sequences, approximately 90% of which are singletons, and approximately 0.13% rests with the top ten. Sequenced material: CD8+ T cells from PBMCs. The receptor source for this set is a human donor in good health.

V is TRBV29-1 and J is TRBJ1-1; the D gene is possibly TRBD1 (6 bases). Germline CDR1 SQVTM, CDR2 ANQGSEA. Trimming pared 4 bases from V and 1 base from J, leaving 10 bases between. The CDR3 covers 13 residues. The CDR3 here is CSVAPGANTEAFF. In nucleotides, the CDR3 is TGCAGCGTTGCGCCAGGGGCGAACACTGAAGCTTTCTTT.

The chain links TRBV5-1 to TRBJ2-4; either TRBD1 or TRBD2 may supply D (7 bases each). The germline gives CDR1 SGHRS, CDR2 YFSETQ. The CDR3 extends over 16 amino acids. V lost 4 bases to trimming and J lost 3 bases, with 17 bases between them. CDR3 nucleotide sequence: TGCGCCAGCAGCGCGGGGGAGGGACAGTACAAAAACATTCAGTACTTC. Protein product: CASSAGEGQYKNIQYF.

This chain joins TRBV7-9 and TRBJ2-5; D possibly corresponds to TRBD1 (6 bases). The V gene's germline CDR1 is SEHNR and CDR2 FQNEAQ (reference sequence). This CDR3 is 15 amino acids long. V was shortened by 5 bases and J by 5 bases, with 18 bases between the two germline ends. The CDR3 bases are TGTGCCAGCAGCCGAGGGACAACAGAGGGGGAGACCCAGTACTTC. Amino acid sequence: CASSRGTTEGETQYF. The full variable domain, in which reference TRBV7-9 and TRBJ2-5 provide the parts outside the CDR3, is DTGVSQNPRHKITKRGQNVTFRCDPISEHNRLYWYRQTLGQGPEFLTYFQNEAQLEKSRLLSDRFSAERPKGSFSTLEIQRTEQGDSAMYLCASSRGTTEGETQYFGPGTRLLVL.

This chain links TRBV27 with TRBJ1-2, with D possibly TRBD1 on 6 matching bases. Germline CDR1 is MNHEY and CDR2 is SMNVEV (reference sequence). CDR3 size: 13 residues. With 5 bases removed from V and 8 bases from J, the gap between germline ends came to 15 bases. CDR3 loop: CASSKGTHQGYTF. The CDR3 DNA reads as TGTGCCAGCAGTAAAGGGACACATCAGGGCTACACCTTC.

The chain joins TRBV13 to TRBJ2-7; unclear D gene. CDR1 PRHDT and CDR2 FYEKMQ come from the germline V gene (reference sequence). The CDR3 is made up of 12 amino acids. The ends were cut back, 4 bases at V and 4 bases at J, with 8 bases in the middle. The CDR3 coding sequence is TGTGCCAGCAGCTCCCAGAATTACGAGCAGTACTTC. This encodes CASSSQNYEQYF.

The gene calls are TRBV6-1 and TRBJ1-2; 7 bases are a match to TRBD1. The CDR3 length is 17 residues. V gave up 1 base and J gave up 4 bases; unmatched junction bases: 12. Per the germline V gene, CDR1 is MNHNS and CDR2 is SASEGT. The CDR3 loop is CASSEDPKAGQLYGYTF. The CDR3 DNA is TGTGCCAGCAGTGAAGACCCCAAAGCGGGACAGCTCTATGGCTACACCTTC.

The rearrangement uses TRBV6-5 and TRBJ1-5; a possible D gene is TRBD1 (5 bases). Germline lookup yields CDR1 MNHEY and CDR2 SVGAGI. The germline V and J ends were trimmed by 0 bases and 7 bases, with 13 bases remaining between them. This CDR3 contains 15 residues. CDR3 sequence reads: CASSYSRVRDQPQHF. CDR3 in DNA: TGTGCCAGCAGTTACTCCAGGGTCCGGGACCAGCCCCAGCATTTT.

This clonotype came up once. The chain employs TRBV10-3 and TRBJ1-2; 10 nucleotides align to TRBD1. This CDR3 contains 12 residues. Germline V gene lookup returns CDR1 ENHRY and CDR2 SYGVKD. The J segment lost 6 bases and the V segment lost 7 bases, leaving 2 bases of the junction unmatched. The CDR3 DNA reads as TGTGCCATCACCGGGACAGGGGATGGCTACACCTTC. This encodes CAITGTGDGYTF.

The chain has TRBV11-3 and TRBJ1-1; the match to TRBD1 covers 11 bases. This CDR3 is built from 15 residues. Germline CDR1 reads SGHNT; CDR2 reads YENEEA. Germline trimming cut 5 bases from V and 10 bases from J; bases unmatched to any gene: 12. CDR3 in DNA: TGTGCCAGCAGCCCTGCCGGACAGGGGGCGGGTGTAGCTTTCTTT. Translating gives CASSPAGQGAGVAFF.

This chain connects TRBV6-2 or TRBV6-3 to TRBJ1-5; no definite D call. V was clipped by 4 bases and J by 9 bases, with 16 bases between them. The CDR3 runs to 14 residues. CDR1 is MNHEY and CDR2 is SVGEGT in the germline V gene. CDR3 sequence reads: CASSFQDPPRPQHF. DNA of the CDR3: TGTGCCAGCAGTTTCCAAGACCCTCCGCGGCCCCAGCATTTT.

The chain has TRBV3-1 and TRBJ1-2; D is possibly TRBD1 (5 bases). Trimming shortened V by 3 bases and J by 7 bases, and 15 bases separated the two germline ends. CDR1 is LGHDT and CDR2 is YNNKEL in the germline V gene (reference sequence). The CDR3 covers 14 residues. This CDR3 is CASSHPWAGSGYTF. The CDR3 DNA follows: TGTGCCAGCAGCCACCCTTGGGCAGGGAGTGGCTACACCTTC.

CDR3 amino acids: CASSSGSSGQFF. CDR3 nucleotide sequence: TGCGCCAGCAGCTCAGGGAGTAGCGGGCAGTTCTTC. V gene TRBV5-1 combines with J gene TRBJ2-1, with D perhaps matching TRBD2 (6 bases). Germline lookup yields CDR1 SGHRS and CDR2 YFSETQ. Trimming took off 3 bases at V and 12 bases at J, with 13 bases between the two ends. This CDR3 has 12 amino acids.

The J gene is TRBJ2-1, the V gene TRBV28; 13 bases match TRBD2. CDR1 is MDHEN and CDR2 is SYDVKM in the germline V gene. The CDR3 loop spans 14 amino acids. CDR3 amino acids: CAAEGLAGTNEQFF. The CDR3 bases are TGTGCTGCAGAGGGACTAGCGGGAACCAATGAGCAGTTCTTC.

This chain uses TRBV7-2 with TRBJ2-4; perhaps TRBD2 as D (6 bases). The CDR3 length is 14 residues. Trimming stripped 2 bases from V and 5 bases from J, with 10 bases between. CDR1 and CDR2 (germline): SGHTA, FQGNSA. CDR3 amino acids: CASSLSPGENIQYF. The CDR3 DNA is TGTGCCAGCAGCTTATCCCCGGGAGAAAACATTCAGTACTTC.

V usage is TRBV5-6 and J usage is TRBJ1-5, with D hard to call. The CDR3 sequence is 15 residues long. Germline CDR1 is SGHDT and CDR2 is YYEEEE. V lost 1 base, J lost 7 bases, and 15 bases lay in between. The CDR3 nucleotides read TGTGCCAGCAGCTTGTGGGCGTTGGAGGAGCAGCCCCAGCATTTT. Translation: CASSLWALEEQPQHF.

This chain links TRBV7-9 with TRBJ1-5; 7 bases fit TRBD1. The J segment lost 4 bases and the V segment lost 3 bases, leaving 3 bases of the junction unmatched. The CDR3 spans 14 residues. Germline V lookup: CDR1 SEHNR, CDR2 FQNEAQ (reference sequence). The CDR3 sequence is CASSFGTANQPQHF. The CDR3 DNA follows: TGTGCCAGCAGCTTTGGGACAGCGAATCAGCCCCAGCATTTT.

The rearrangement uses TRBV4-3 and TRBJ2-1; D gene uncertain. The CDR3 is 15 amino acids. The V gene lost 0 bases and the J gene lost 8 bases, with 14 bases spanning the gap. Germline assignment: CDR1 LGHNA and CDR2 YSLEER. The CDR3 sequence: CASSQDGTGGDEQFF. In DNA form, the CDR3 reads TGCGCCAGCAGCCAAGATGGAACCGGCGGCGATGAGCAGTTCTTC.

This clonotype was found once. This sequence joins TRBV20-1 and TRBJ2-1; possibly TRBD2 for D (6 bases). Germline CDR1 reads DFQATT; CDR2 reads SNEGSKA (reference sequence). The CDR3 covers 14 residues. Trimming removed 6 bases at V and 6 bases at J, with 18 bases between. CDR3 region: CSAQKPGLGNEQFF. The CDR3 coding sequence is TGCAGTGCCCAGAAGCCGGGACTCGGCAATGAGCAGTTCTTC.

The chain is built from TRBV12-3 or TRBV12-4 and TRBJ1-2; the D is unclear. Trimming removed 5 bases from V and 6 bases from J, with 7 bases in between. The CDR3 totals 11 residues. CDR3 nucleotide sequence: TGTGCCAGCAGTGTCTTCAATGGCTACACCTTC. This gives the protein CASSVFNGYTF.

This sequence joins TRBV29-1 and TRBJ2-1; perhaps TRBD2 as D (5 bases). The CDR3 has 16 amino acids. Trimming removed 5 bases at V and 0 bases at J, with 17 bases between. The germline V gene encodes CDR1 SQVTM and CDR2 ANQGSEA. The CDR3 DNA reads as TGCAGCGTTCTCGGAGGTGTCTTGAGCTCCTACAATGAGCAGTTCTTC. This codes for CSVLGGVLSSYNEQFF.

This chain links TRBV13 with TRBJ1-2; 7 bases fit TRBD1. Germline CDR1 and CDR2: PRHDT and FYEKMQ (reference sequence). CDR3 length equals 14 residues. Trimming cost V 0 bases and J 7 bases; bases outside gene matches: 5. This CDR3 is CASSLGTGLGGYTF. The CDR3 nucleotides read TGTGCCAGCAGCTTAGGGACAGGGTTGGGTGGCTACACCTTC.

The chain is built from TRBV5-5 and TRBJ2-7; TRBD2 matches 7 bases. The J segment lost 3 bases and the V segment lost 0 bases, leaving 6 bases of the junction unmatched. This CDR3 has 15 residues. Germline V lookup: CDR1 SGHKS, CDR2 YYEKEE (reference sequence). The DNA for the CDR3 is TGTGCCAGCAGCTTGGATGCGGGAGCCCTCTACGAGCAGTACTTC. It encodes CASSLDAGALYEQYF.

The chain couples TRBV2 to TRBJ2-2, with 7 bases that match TRBD1. Germline values: CDR1 SNHLY, CDR2 FYNNEI. This CDR3 has 14 amino acids. Trimming at V came to 7 bases and at J to 4 bases, leaving 6 bases not matched to a gene. The CDR3 spells CASNWDSLTGELFF. CDR3 DNA: TGTGCCAGCAACTGGGACAGCCTCACCGGGGAGCTGTTTTTT.